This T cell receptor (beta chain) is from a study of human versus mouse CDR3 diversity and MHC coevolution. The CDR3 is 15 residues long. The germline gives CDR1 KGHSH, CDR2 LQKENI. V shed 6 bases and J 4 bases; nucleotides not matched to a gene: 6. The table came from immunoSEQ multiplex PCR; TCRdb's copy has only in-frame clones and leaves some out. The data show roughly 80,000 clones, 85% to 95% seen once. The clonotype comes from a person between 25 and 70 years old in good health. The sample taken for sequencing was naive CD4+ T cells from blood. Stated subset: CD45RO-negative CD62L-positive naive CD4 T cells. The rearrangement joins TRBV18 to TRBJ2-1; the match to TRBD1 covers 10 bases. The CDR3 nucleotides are TGTGCCAGCTCCCGGGACAGGGGTCGTTACAATGAGCAGTTCTTC. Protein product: CASSRDRGRYNEQFF.